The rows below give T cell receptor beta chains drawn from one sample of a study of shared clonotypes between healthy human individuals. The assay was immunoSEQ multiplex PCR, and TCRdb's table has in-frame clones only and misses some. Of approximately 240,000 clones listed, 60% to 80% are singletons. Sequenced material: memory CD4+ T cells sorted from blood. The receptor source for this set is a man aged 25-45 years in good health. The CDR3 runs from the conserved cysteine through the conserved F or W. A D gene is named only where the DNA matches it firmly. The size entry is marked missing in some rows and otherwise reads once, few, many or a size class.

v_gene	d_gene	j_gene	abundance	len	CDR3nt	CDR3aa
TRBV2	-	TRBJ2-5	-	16	TGTGCCAGCAGTGAAGCACGGGACCGTGGACAAGAGACCCAGTACTTC	CASSEARDRGQETQYF
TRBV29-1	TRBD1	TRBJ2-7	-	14	TGCAGCGTCAGGGGGGACAGGAAGCCCGGCGAGCAGTACTTC	CSVRGDRKPGEQYF
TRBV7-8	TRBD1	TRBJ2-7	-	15	TGTGCCAGCAGCTTAGCAAGGACAGGGTCGGCGGAGCAGTACTTC	CASSLARTGSAEQYF
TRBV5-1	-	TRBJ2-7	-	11	TGCGCCAGCGGAGACAGTTACGAGCAGTACTTC	CASGDSYEQYF
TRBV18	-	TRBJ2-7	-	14	TGTGCCAGCTCACCTGGGGCGTCAACATACGAGCAGTACTTC	CASSPGASTYEQYF
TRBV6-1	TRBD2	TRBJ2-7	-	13	TGTGCCAGCAGTCTAGCGGGAGCCTACGAGCAGTACTTC	CASSLAGAYEQYF
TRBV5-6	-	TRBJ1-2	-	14	TGTGCCAGCAGCTTGCAGGGGATTAACTATGGCTACACCTTC	CASSLQGINYGYTF
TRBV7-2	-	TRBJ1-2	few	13	TGTGCCAGCAGCTTATCGGGTGTGTATGGCTACACCTTC	CASSLSGVYGYTF
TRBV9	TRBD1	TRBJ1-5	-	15	TGTGCCAGCAGCGTAGGGACAGGGGGCTATCAGCCCCAGCATTTT	CASSVGTGGYQPQHF
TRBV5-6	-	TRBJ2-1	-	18	TGTGCCAGCAGCCCATCCCCGGGGGTGGGTCAAAACTACAATGAGCAGTTCTTC	CASSPSPGVGQNYNEQFF
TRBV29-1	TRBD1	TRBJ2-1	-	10	TGCAGCGCTGGACAGGGCCCGGAGATCTTC	CSAGQGPEIF
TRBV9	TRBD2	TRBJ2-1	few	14	TGTGCCAGCAGCGTGGGGACTAGCCGGAGTGAGCAGTTCTTC	CASSVGTSRSEQFF
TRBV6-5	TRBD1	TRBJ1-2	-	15	TGTGCCACCACCGGGTTAATCAGGGGGCTCTATGGCTACACCTTC	CATTGLIRGLYGYTF
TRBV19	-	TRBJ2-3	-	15	TGTGCCAGTAGGACCAGCGGGCCCTACACAGATACGCAGTATTTT	CASRTSGPYTDTQYF
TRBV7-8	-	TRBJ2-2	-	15	TGTGCCAGCAGCTTAGGCGGGACGCGGGCCGGGGAGCTGTTTTTT	CASSLGGTRAGELFF
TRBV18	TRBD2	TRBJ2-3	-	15	TGTGCCAGCTCACCACCGGGACTAGGAACAGATACGCAGTATTTT	CASSPPGLGTDTQYF
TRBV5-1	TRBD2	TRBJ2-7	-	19	TGCGCCAGCAGCAAATGGACTAGCGGGAGTATTGCCGATTCCTACGAGCAGTACTTC	CASSKWTSGSIADSYEQYF
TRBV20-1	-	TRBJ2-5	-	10	TGCAGTGCTAGAGGTGGGACTGTTTACTTC	CSARGGTVYF
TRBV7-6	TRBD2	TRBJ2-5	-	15	TGTGCCAGCAGCTTAAGCGGGAGGACCCAAGAGACCCAGTACTTC	CASSLSGRTQETQYF
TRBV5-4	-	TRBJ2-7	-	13	TGTGCCAGCAGCTTGCAGAGCGCCGGAGGTCTGTACTTC	CASSLQSAGGLYF
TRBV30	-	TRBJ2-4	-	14	TGTGCCCGGGCAGATTCCGCCTACAAAAACATTCAGTACTTC	CARADSAYKNIQYF
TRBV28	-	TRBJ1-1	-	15	TGTGCCAGCAGCCTTGGGGGACAATTGAACACTGAAGCTTTCTTT	CASSLGGQLNTEAFF
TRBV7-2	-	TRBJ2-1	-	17	TGTGCCAGCAGCTTAGGGGCAGGGAACAACCCCTACAATGAGCAGTTCTTC	CASSLGAGNNPYNEQFF
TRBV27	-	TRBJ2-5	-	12	TGTGCCAGCAGTCCTATCCCAGGGACCCAGTACTTC	CASSPIPGTQYF
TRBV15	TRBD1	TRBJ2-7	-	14	TGTGCCACCGGGGCAGGGGGCATCTCCTACGAGCAGTACTTC	CATGAGGISYEQYF
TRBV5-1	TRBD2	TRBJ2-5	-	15	TGCGCCAGCAGCCGGGGGACTAGCGGGAGAGAGACCCAGTACTTC	CASSRGTSGRETQYF
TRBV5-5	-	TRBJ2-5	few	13	TGTGCCAGCAGCCTCGACGCTAGCCAGACCCAGTACTTC	CASSLDASQTQYF
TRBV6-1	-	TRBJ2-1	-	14	TGTGCCAGCAGTGAACAACGAGCGGAGGGGGCGCAGTTCTTC	CASSEQRAEGAQFF
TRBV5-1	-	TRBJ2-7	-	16	TGCGCCAGCAGCCTAAACGCGGGTAGGCTGTCCTACGAGCAGTACTTC	CASSLNAGRLSYEQYF
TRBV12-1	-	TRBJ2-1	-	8	TGTGCCAGCAGGGGGCAGTTCTTC	CASRGQFF
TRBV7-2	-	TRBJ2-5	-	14	TGTGCCAGCAGCTTAGGTCGGTCGGCGGAGACCCAGTACTTC	CASSLGRSAETQYF
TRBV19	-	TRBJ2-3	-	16	TGTGCCAGTAGCACAATGGCGGGGGCTAGCACAGATACGCAGTATTTT	CASSTMAGASTDTQYF
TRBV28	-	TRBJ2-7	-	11	TGTGCCAGCAGCCTCCCCTACGAGCAGTACTTC	CASSLPYEQYF
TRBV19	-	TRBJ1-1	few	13	TGTGCCAGTAGCCCCAGGGGAGGCACTGAAGCTTTCTTT	CASSPRGGTEAFF
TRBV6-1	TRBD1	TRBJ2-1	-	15	TGTGCCAGCAGTGAAACAGGGGGCGCGCACGATGAGCAGTTCTTC	CASSETGGAHDEQFF
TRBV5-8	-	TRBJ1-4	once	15	TGTGCCAGCAGCTTGTTATCAGGGGTGGCTGAAAAACTGTTTTTT	CASSLLSGVAEKLFF
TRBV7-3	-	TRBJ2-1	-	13	TGTGCCAGCAGCTTAAGAGAGGGAGGTGAGCAGTTCTTC	CASSLREGGEQFF
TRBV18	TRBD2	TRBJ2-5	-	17	TGTGCCAGCTCACCACTGATCACTAGCGGGTATAAAGAGACCCAGTACTTC	CASSPLITSGYKETQYF
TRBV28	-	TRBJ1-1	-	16	TGTGCCAGCAAGGGGTGGTCGAGCCCTCGGGACACTGAAGCTTTCTTT	CASKGWSSPRDTEAFF
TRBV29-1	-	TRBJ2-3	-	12	TGCAGCGTGTATGGCCCCGCGGTAACGCAGTATTTT	CSVYGPAVTQYF
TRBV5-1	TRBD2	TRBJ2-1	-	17	TGCGCCAGCTACTTGGACGCCGGGACTAGCGGGATCGGTGAGCAGTTCTTC	CASYLDAGTSGIGEQFF
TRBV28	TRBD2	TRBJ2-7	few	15	TGTGCCAGCAGTTTCGGGGGAGCGGGAGCCTGGGAGCAGTACTTC	CASSFGGAGAWEQYF
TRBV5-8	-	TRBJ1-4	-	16	TGTGCCAGCAGCTTGGGAATGACAGGCCCTAATGAAAAACTGTTTTTT	CASSLGMTGPNEKLFF
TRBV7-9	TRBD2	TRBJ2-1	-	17	TGTGCCAGCAGCTTAGTTCCTGCTAGCGGACGATACAATGAGCAGTTCTTC	CASSLVPASGRYNEQFF
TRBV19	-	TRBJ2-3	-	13	TGTGCCAGTAGTATTACTACCACAGATACGCAGTATTTT	CASSITTTDTQYF
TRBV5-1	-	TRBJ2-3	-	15	TGCGCCAGCGAGCCCTTACAGACCCCCACAGATACGCAGTATTTT	CASEPLQTPTDTQYF
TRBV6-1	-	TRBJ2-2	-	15	TGTGCCAGCTGTCTTACGGGACTCCTTTCCGGGGAGCTGTTTTTT	CASCLTGLLSGELFF
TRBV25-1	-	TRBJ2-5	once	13	TGTGCCAGCAGCCCGGACAACCAAGAGACCCAGTACTTC	CASSPDNQETQYF
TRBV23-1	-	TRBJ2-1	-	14	TGCGCCAGCAGTCAATCGGGGGGACTCAATGAGCAGTTCTTC	CASSQSGGLNEQFF
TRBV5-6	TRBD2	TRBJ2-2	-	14	TGTGCCAGCAGCGGGACTAGCGGGCGCGGGGAGCTGTTTTTT	CASSGTSGRGELFF
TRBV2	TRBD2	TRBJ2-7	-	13	TGTGCCAGCAGTTTAGCGGGTAGATACGAGCAGTACTTC	CASSLAGRYEQYF
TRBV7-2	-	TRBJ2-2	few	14	TGTGCCAGCAGCCGACAGGTGTTGGCCGGGGAGCTGTTTTTT	CASSRQVLAGELFF
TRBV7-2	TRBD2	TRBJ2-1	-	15	TGTGCCAGCAGCTTAGCTAGCGGGAGCCCGAATGAGCAGTTCTTC	CASSLASGSPNEQFF
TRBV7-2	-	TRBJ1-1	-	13	TGTGCCAGCAGCTCACATGCGAACACTGAAGCTTTCTTT	CASSSHANTEAFF
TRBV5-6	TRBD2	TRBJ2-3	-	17	TGTGCCAGCAGCAGTGGACCGAGCAGCGGGAACACAGATACGCAGTATTTT	CASSSGPSSGNTDTQYF
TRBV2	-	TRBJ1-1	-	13	TGTGCCAGCAGTCTAGGATATAACACTGAAGCTTTCTTT	CASSLGYNTEAFF
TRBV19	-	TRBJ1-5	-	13	TGTGCCAGTAGTATGGGGGCCCGTCAGCCCCAGCATTTT	CASSMGARQPQHF
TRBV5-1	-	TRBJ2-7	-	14	TGCGCCAGCAGCTTGCCAGGGGAGGTTTACGAGCAGTACTTC	CASSLPGEVYEQYF
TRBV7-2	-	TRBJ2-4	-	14	TGTGCCAGCAGCTTCCGGCTTAGACAGGACATTCAGTACTTC	CASSFRLRQDIQYF